This T cell receptor (beta chain) was recorded in a study of cytomegalovirus exposure and HLA in healthy donors. The study, taken as a whole, reports: The productive fraction for most TCR beta V segments was about 90% or about 30% in an earlier analysis.

The germline V gene has CDR1 LGHNT and CDR2 FRNRAP. The V and J ends lost 7 bases and 4 bases respectively, with 11 bases between them. CDR3 length: 13 amino acids. The PCR employed 60 Vbeta primers together with 13 Jbeta primers. Sequencing was performed with immunoSEQ multiplex PCR; in TCRdb, only in-frame clones are kept and a portion is missing. The data show over 250,000 clones, with just over 70% seen just once and about 2.2% held by the top ten. Points on this clone: The target antigen is unknown.

The chain joins TRBV12-5 to TRBJ1-5; maybe TRBD1 (6 bases). The sequence came from a female donor in good health and CMV-seronegative. The sample comprised PBMCs. CDR3 nucleotides: TGTGCTAGTGTCCTACAGGGAAATCAGCCCCAGCATTTT. It specifies CASVLQGNQPQHF.